This T cell receptor (beta chain) was captured in a study of OX40 agonist ivuxolimab in advanced cancers. Germline V CDR1 and CDR2: MDHEN, SYDVKM. CDR3 length: 14 residues. Trimming removed 4 bases at V and 4 bases at J, with 13 bases between. Clones were sequenced by immunoSEQ multiplex PCR, and TCRdb holds only the in-frame ones, with some missing. The sample shows tens of thousands of clones, more than 85% of them seen only once. Sample: CD4+ or CD8+ T cells sorted from blood, taken in a trial of the OX40 agonist ivuxolimab. This rearrangement joins TRBV28 to TRBJ1-2, with D possibly matching TRBD1 (5 bases). The clonotype comes from an adult with an advanced solid tumor such as melanoma, head and neck, liver or kidney cancer. CDR3 in DNA: TGTGCCAGCAGTTCAATCGGGACGACCTATGGCTACACCTTC. Translation gives CASSSIGTTYGYTF.